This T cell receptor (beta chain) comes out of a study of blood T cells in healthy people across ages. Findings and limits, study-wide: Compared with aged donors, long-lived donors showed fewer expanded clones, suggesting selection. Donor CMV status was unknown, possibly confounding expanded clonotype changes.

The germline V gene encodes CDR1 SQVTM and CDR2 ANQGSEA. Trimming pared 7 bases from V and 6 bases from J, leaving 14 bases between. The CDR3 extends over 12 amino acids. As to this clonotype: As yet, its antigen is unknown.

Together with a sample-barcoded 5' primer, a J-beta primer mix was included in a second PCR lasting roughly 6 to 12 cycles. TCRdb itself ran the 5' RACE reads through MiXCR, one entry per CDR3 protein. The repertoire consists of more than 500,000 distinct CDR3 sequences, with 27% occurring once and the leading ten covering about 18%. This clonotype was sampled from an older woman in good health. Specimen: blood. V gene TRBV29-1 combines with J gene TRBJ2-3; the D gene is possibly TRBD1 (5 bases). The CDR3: CSADSLGDTQYF. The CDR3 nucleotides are TGCAGCGCCGACAGTCTAGGGGATACGCAGTATTTT.